The 11 T cell receptor beta chains presented below share a single source sample, sequenced in a study of Ad26.COV2.S vaccination and SARS-CoV-2 variants (dated by TCRdb to about 2021). In the paper's terms, the treatment or condition label means: about 20 received Ad26.COV2.S at low or high dose, single or two shots; several received placebo; per-sample allocation not given. Repertoires of vaccine and placebo recipients were sequenced from samples collected on day 63 after the first injection. The library was obtained by the immunoSEQ multiplex PCR assay. TCRdb re-hosts the immuneACCESS table, in-frame sequences only. Its copies lack some clones; in the studies checked, an unresolved V gene accounts for under half of them, and the cause for the rest is not known. Recorded for this sample are more than 400,000 clones; around 90% of them occurred a single time. The ten largest clones capture roughly 4% of the sample.

Specimen: peripheral blood, collected in a trial of Ad26.COV2.S vaccine versus placebo. These receptors were collected from a person aged 18-60 years who received the Ad26.COV2.S COVID-19 vaccine or a placebo.

The chain is built from TRBV5-1 and TRBJ2-2, with 8 bases that match TRBD1. Germline CDR1 SGHRS, CDR2 YFSETQ. J was trimmed by 3 bases and V by 2 bases; bases with no gene match: 9. This CDR3 is built from 17 residues. DNA of the CDR3: TGCGCCAGCAGCTTATTATCAGGACAGGGATACACCGGGGAGCTGTTTTTT. It is translated as CASSLLSGQGYTGELFF.

This chain uses TRBV5-6 with TRBJ2-7; D uncertain. Germline V gene data show CDR1 as SGHDT and CDR2 as YYEEEE. V shed 0 bases and J shed 3 bases, with 13 bases lying between them. This CDR3 spans 15 amino acids. DNA of the CDR3: TGTGCCAGCAGCTTGGTATGGGGTTCCCTCTACGAGCAGTACTTC. Translation: CASSLVWGSLYEQYF. Filled out from reference TRBV5-6 and TRBJ2-7, the complete variable domain reads DAGVTQSPTHLIKTRGQQVTLRCSPKSGHDTVSWYQQALGQGPQFIFQYYEEEERQRGNFPDRFSGHQFPNYSSELNVNALLLGDSALYLCASSLVWGSLYEQYFGPGTRLTVT.

The rearrangement links TRBV5-6 to TRBJ1-4; no firm D call. CDR1 and CDR2 from the germline V gene are SGHDT and YYEEEE. V lost 4 bases and J lost 0, with 7 bases in between. The CDR3 runs to 14 residues. The CDR3 coding sequence is TGTGCCAGCAGCCCTAAGGCAACTAATGAAAAACTGTTTTTT. Translation: CASSPKATNEKLFF.

The table lists this clone with a count of one. The chain employs TRBV11-2 and TRBJ2-7; weak D call: TRBD1 (6 bases). The V end lost 0 bases, the J end lost 4 bases, and 10 bases lay between the germline ends. CDR1 and CDR2 from the germline V gene are SGHAT and FQNNGV. The CDR3 has 14 residues. CDR3 coding DNA: TGTGCCAGCAGCTTAGAACAGGGTGGTTACGAGCAGTACTTC. It translates to CASSLEQGGYEQYF. Filled out from reference TRBV11-2 and TRBJ2-7, the complete variable domain reads EAGVAQSPRYKIIEKRQSVAFWCNPISGHATLYWYQQILGQGPKLLIQFQNNGVVDDSQLPKDRFSAERLKGVDSTLKIQPAKLEDSAVYLCASSLEQGGYEQYFGPGTRLTVT.

The chain is built from TRBV9 and TRBJ2-1, with D possibly TRBD2 on 6 matching bases. Trimming cost V 4 bases and J 4 bases, with 18 bases left between them. In germline, CDR1 is SGDLS, CDR2 YYNGEE. The CDR3 is 16 amino acids. This CDR3 is CASSSEGTSLYNEQFF. The CDR3 region has the DNA TGTGCCAGCAGCTCAGAAGGAACTAGCTTATACAATGAGCAGTTCTTC. Variable domain in full (rest from reference TRBV9 and TRBJ2-1): DSGVTQTPKHLITATGQRVTLRCSPRSGDLSVYWYQQSLDQGLQFLIQYYNGEERAKGNILERFSAQQFPDLHSELNLSSLELGDSALYFCASSSEGTSLYNEQFFGPGTRLTVL.

The chain recombines TRBV20-1 with TRBJ2-7; the match to TRBD2 covers 11 bases. The V gene end was trimmed by 4 bases and the J gene end by 3 bases; junction bases not matched to a gene: 14. The CDR3 is 17 amino acids. Germline V gives CDR1 DFQATT, CDR2 SNEGSKA (reference sequence). CDR3 sequence: CSATDWRGTSGNYEQYF. CDR3 DNA sequence: TGCAGTGCTACTGACTGGCGCGGGACTAGCGGCAACTACGAGCAGTACTTC.

The chain couples TRBV18 to TRBJ2-7; a possible D gene is TRBD1 (5 bases). The germline CDR1 and CDR2 sequences are KGHSH and LQKENI. Trimming removed 4 bases at V and 2 bases at J, with 9 bases between. This CDR3 is built from 13 residues. CDR3 loop: CASSLGAAYEQYF. CDR3 nucleotides: TGTGCCAGCTCACTTGGGGCAGCCTACGAGCAGTACTTC.

The gene calls are TRBV19 and TRBJ1-1; no reliable D call. Germline lookup yields CDR1 LNHDA and CDR2 SQIVND (reference sequence). This CDR3 comprises 14 residues. V was shortened by 8 bases and J by 0 bases, with 13 bases between the two germline ends. CDR3 sequence: CASWASSMNTEAFF. CDR3 in DNA: TGTGCCAGTTGGGCCTCGAGTATGAACACTGAAGCTTTCTTT.

The chain combines TRBV19 with TRBJ2-7; D not resolved. The germline gives CDR1 LNHDA, CDR2 SQIVND (reference sequence). The CDR3 spans 15 residues. Trimming cost V 4 bases and J 0 bases, with 13 bases left between them. CDR3 DNA: TGTGCCAGTAGTACCGAGGCCTTTTCCTCCTACGAGCAGTACTTC. The encoded protein is CASSTEAFSSYEQYF.

This chain connects TRBV6-5 to TRBJ2-7; tentative D call: TRBD2 (7 bases). V shed 7 bases and J shed 4 bases, with 20 bases lying between them. The germline gives CDR1 MNHEY, CDR2 SVGAGI. This CDR3 has 15 amino acids. The CDR3 region is CASTEGGARTYEQYF. As DNA, the CDR3 is TGTGCCAGCACCGAAGGGGGGGCGCGTACGTACGAGCAGTACTTC.

The genes are TRBV27 and TRBJ2-6, with D possibly TRBD2 on 7 matching bases. The germline V gene has CDR1 MNHEY and CDR2 SMNVEV (reference sequence). There are 17 residues in the CDR3. V was pared by 8 bases and J by 1 base, with 18 bases between. CDR3: CASGRAGGRSGANVLTF. CDR3 bases: TGTGCCAGCGGCCGAGCCGGGGGGCGGTCTGGGGCCAACGTCCTGACTTTC.